The clone carrying this T cell receptor beta chain was observed at least ten times. This specimen comes from a study of CD8 T cells in Susac syndrome. With random hexamers, 0.5 to 1 ug RNA was reverse transcribed. TCRdb reprocessed the immunoSEQ multiplex PCR reads with MiXCR, giving one entry per CDR3 protein. The data show approximately 150,000 distinct CDR3 sequences, around 80% seen once. The receptor was derived from a human donor with multiple sclerosis. Sequencing was performed on CD8+ T cells from PBMCs.

Written as DNA, the CDR3 is TGTGCCAGCAGCTTGGCTTGGGGACGCATTCTAGCCAAAAACATTCAGTACTTC. Encoded protein: CASSLAWGRILAKNIQYF. The rearrangement uses TRBV5-6 and TRBJ2-4; D may match TRBD1 or TRBD2 (5 bases each). The V gene lost 0 bases and the J gene lost 0 bases, with 16 bases spanning the gap. This CDR3 is 18 amino acids long. The germline V gene has CDR1 SGHDT and CDR2 YYEEEE.